The next 20 T cell receptor beta chains were all read from a single sample in a study of PD-1 blockade in classical Hodgkin lymphoma. Produced via immunoSEQ multiplex PCR; TCRdb's table is partial and in-frame only. In the table there are around 50,000 clones, around 76% of which are singletons. Described time point: cycle 4 day 1 (C4D1), after more than five weeks of nivolumab. Each of the patients experienced relapse following autologous stem cell transplantation, and their brentuximab vedotin exposure differed. Sequencing used peripheral blood mononuclear cells (PBMCs), obtained before the fourth cycle of nivolumab. These TCRs come from a human donor with classical Hodgkin lymphoma.

This chain uses TRBV28 with TRBJ1-5, with D perhaps TRBD1 (5 bases). The germline V gene has CDR1 MDHEN and CDR2 SYDVKM. The CDR3 spans 17 residues. V was pared by 8 bases and J by 4 bases, with 24 bases between. CDR3: CASLFSTGQGVNQPQHF. The DNA for the CDR3 is TGTGCCAGCCTTTTCTCTACCGGGCAGGGAGTAAATCAGCCCCAGCATTTT.

V and J are TRBV7-8 and TRBJ1-4, with 10 bases fitting TRBD1. Trimming took 1 base from V and 6 from J; bases not matched to a gene: 5. This CDR3 region has 16 residues. CDR1 and CDR2 (germline): SGHVS, FQNEAQ. The chain's CDR3 is CASSLGRTGGDEKLFF. The CDR3 DNA sequence: TGTGCCAGCAGCTTAGGTCGGACAGGGGGAGATGAAAAACTGTTTTTT. Combining the CDR3 with reference TRBV7-8 and TRBJ1-4 gives the whole variable domain GAGVSQSPRYKVAKRGQDVALRCDPISGHVSLFWYQQALGQGPEFLTYFQNEAQLDKSGLPSDRFFAERPEGSVSTLKIQRTQQEDSAVYLCASSLGRTGGDEKLFFGSGTQLSVL.

The chain uses TRBV11-3 and TRBJ1-1; a possible D gene is TRBD1 (5 bases). Trimming pared 4 bases from V and 4 bases from J, leaving 19 bases between. The CDR3 has 16 residues. In germline, CDR1 is SGHNT, CDR2 YENEEA. The CDR3 protein is CASSSEGAKKTTEAFF. CDR3 coding DNA: TGTGCCAGCAGCTCAGAAGGGGCCAAAAAGACCACTGAAGCTTTCTTT.

The chain uses TRBV27 and TRBJ1-6; no clear D gene. Looked up from germline, CDR1 is MNHEY and CDR2 is SMNVEV (reference sequence). The ends were cut back, 5 bases at V and 0 bases at J, with 17 bases in the middle. The CDR3 has 18 amino acids. The CDR3 region is CASSIAAGLSSYNSPLHF. CDR3 coding DNA: TGTGCCAGCAGTATCGCGGCAGGCCTCAGCTCCTATAATTCACCCCTCCACTTT.

The chain has TRBV5-1 and TRBJ1-1, with 7 bases fitting TRBD1. This CDR3 has 14 amino acids. The V gene's germline CDR1 is SGHRS and CDR2 YFSETQ. With 7 bases clipped from V and 5 bases from J, the junction kept 11 bases outside the gene matches. Written as DNA, the CDR3 is TGCGCCAGCTCCAACCCAGGGGGTGGGACTGAAGCTTTCTTT. Amino acid sequence: CASSNPGGGTEAFF.

This clone has a single count. V usage is TRBV5-4 and J usage is TRBJ1-2, with D maybe TRBD1 (5 bases). Germline CDR1 and CDR2: SGHNT and YYREEE (reference sequence). Deletions cut 3 bases from V and 5 bases from J, with 14 bases between. The CDR3 spans 14 residues. The CDR3 sequence: CASSWDGQAYGYTF. CDR3 in DNA: TGTGCCAGCAGCTGGGACGGACAAGCATATGGCTACACCTTC.

This clone was counted once. The rearrangement links TRBV6-1 to TRBJ2-7, with TRBD2 as a possible D gene (6 bases). V was clipped by 4 bases and J by 2 bases, with 21 bases between them. Germline V CDR1 and CDR2: MNHNS, SASEGT. The CDR3 is 17 amino acids. The CDR3: CASSVSGVRTLPYEQYF. The CDR3 bases are TGTGCCAGCAGTGTATCGGGAGTAAGGACTCTCCCCTACGAGCAGTACTTC.

This chain uses TRBV7-2 with TRBJ2-6; the match to TRBD1 covers 9 bases. CDR1 and CDR2 from the germline V gene are SGHTA and FQGNSA. The length of the CDR3 is 17 residues. The junction had 8 bases not matched to a gene; V was cut back by 5 bases and J by 3 bases. The CDR3 nucleotides read TGTGCCAGCAGCCCCGGGACAGGGTATGGTGGGGCCAACGTCCTGACTTTC. Translating gives CASSPGTGYGGANVLTF. Full variable domain (outside the CDR3, taken from reference TRBV7-2 and TRBJ2-6): GAGVSQSPSNKVTEKGKDVELRCDPISGHTALYWYRQSLGQGLEFLIYFQGNSAPDKSGLPSDRFSAERTGGSVSTLTIQRTQQEDSAVYLCASSPGTGYGGANVLTFGAGSRLTVL.

The genes are TRBV10-2 and TRBJ1-2; no clear D. The CDR3 runs 11 residues. V shed 8 bases and J shed 6 bases, with 10 bases lying between them. CDR1 and CDR2 (germline): WSHSY, SAAADI. The DNA of the CDR3 is TGCGCCAGCTCCCAGGTTCATGGCTACACCTTC. Its protein product is CASSQVHGYTF.

With respect to this clone: The same CDR3 is also encoded by other DNA sequences in this sample. The chain is built from TRBV11-3 and TRBJ2-7; D may be TRBD2 (6 bases). CDR1 is SGHNT and CDR2 is YENEEA in the germline V gene. This CDR3 has 13 residues. V lost 3 bases and J lost 3, with 9 bases in between. The CDR3 sequence: CASSLEGGYEQYF. The CDR3 DNA sequence: TGTGCCAGCAGCTTGGAGGGTGGCTACGAGCAGTACTTC.

The rearrangement joins TRBV10-2 to TRBJ1-6; no definite D call. This CDR3 is 14 amino acids long. V was clipped by 3 bases and J by 10 bases, with 13 bases between them. Germline V CDR1 and CDR2: WSHSY, SAAADI. The CDR3 loop reads CASSDPTSGSPLHF. CDR3 nucleotide sequence: TGCGCCAGCAGTGACCCCACATCGGGATCACCCCTCCACTTT.

The J gene is TRBJ2-1, the V gene TRBV7-6, with D perhaps being TRBD1 or TRBD2 (5 bases each). Trimming removed 1 base at V and 8 bases at J, with 12 bases between. The CDR3 runs to 14 residues. Germline V gene lookup returns CDR1 SGHVS and CDR2 FNYEAQ. The CDR3 region is CASSLVVRGHEQFF. DNA of the CDR3: TGTGCCAGCAGCTTAGTGGTCCGGGGCCATGAGCAGTTCTTC. Combining the CDR3 with reference TRBV7-6 and TRBJ2-1 gives the whole variable domain GAGVSQSPRYKVTKRGQDVALRCDPISGHVSLYWYRQALGQGPEFLTYFNYEAQQDKSGLPNDRFSAERPEGSISTLTIQRTEQRDSAMYRCASSLVVRGHEQFFGPGTRLTVL.

The chain links TRBV7-8 to TRBJ2-7; 14 bases are shared with TRBD2. From germline, CDR1 is SGHVS and CDR2 FQNEAQ. The CDR3 runs to 15 residues. J was trimmed by 2 bases and V by 5 bases; bases with no gene match: 2. The CDR3 sequence: CASSQGLAGAYEQYF. CDR3 bases: TGTGCCAGCAGCCAGGGACTAGCGGGAGCCTACGAGCAGTACTTC.

The chain carries TRBV18 and TRBJ2-5; 7 bases fit TRBD1. V trimming: 3 bases; J trimming: 1 base; junction bases outside the gene matches: 2. Per germline, CDR1 KGHSH and CDR2 LQKENI. The CDR3 is 14 residues long. The CDR3 DNA sequence: TGTGCCAGCTCACCCAACAGGGGCCAAGAGACCCAGTACTTC. Its protein is CASSPNRGQETQYF.

The genes are TRBV18 and TRBJ2-1; 8 bases agree with TRBD2. V shed 3 bases, J shed 15 bases, and the junction held 4 bases outside the gene matches. Germline assignment: CDR1 KGHSH and CDR2 LQKENI. This CDR3 is built from 11 residues. CDR3 in amino acids: CASSPREGWFF. The DNA of the CDR3 is TGTGCCAGCTCACCTCGGGAGGGCTGGTTCTTC.

A single count supports this clone. The chain joins TRBV7-9 to TRBJ2-7; D is perhaps TRBD1 (6 bases). V gave up 5 bases and J gave up 2 bases, with 13 bases separating them. The germline CDR1 and CDR2 sequences are SEHNR and FQNEAQ (reference sequence). The CDR3 loop spans 14 amino acids. CDR3 region: CASSTRGSPYEQYF. In nucleotides, the CDR3 is TGTGCCAGCAGCACAAGGGGGTCCCCCTACGAGCAGTACTTC.

The chain recombines TRBV4-1 with TRBJ2-1, with D possibly being TRBD1 (6 bases). The CDR3 covers 15 residues. V was shortened by 0 bases and J by 6 bases, with 12 bases between the two germline ends. Germline lookup yields CDR1 MGHRA and CDR2 YSYEKL. In DNA form, the CDR3 reads TGCGCCAGCAGCCAAGATTACAGGGTTCTCAATGAGCAGTTCTTC. Its protein product is CASSQDYRVLNEQFF.

This clone has only a few counts. The rearrangement joins TRBV15 to TRBJ2-5; TRBD1 is a possible D gene (6 bases). The CDR3 length is 13 residues. Between the trimmed V and J ends, which lost 3 bases and 4 bases, there was a span of 9 bases. The germline V gene encodes CDR1 LNHNV and CDR2 YYDKDF (reference sequence). CDR3 protein: CATSSPRGETQYF. In nucleotides, the CDR3 is TGTGCCACCAGCAGCCCCAGGGGAGAGACCCAGTACTTC.

The genes are TRBV14 and TRBJ2-7; D call uncertain. This CDR3 spans 15 amino acids. The V end lost 4 bases, the J end lost 3 bases, and 16 bases lay between the germline ends. The V gene's germline CDR1 is SGHDN and CDR2 FVKESK. The CDR3 DNA follows: TGTGCCAGCAGCCGGTGGCCTGGCCTACTCTACGAGCAGTACTTC. Its translation: CASSRWPGLLYEQYF.

J is TRBJ2-3 and V is TRBV6-5; D remains unclear. The ends were cut back, 10 bases at V and 1 base at J, with 9 bases in the middle. The CDR3 consists of 12 residues. Germline V gene sequence: CDR1 MNHEY, CDR2 SVGAGI. CDR3 loop: CATRGGTDTQYF. The CDR3 nucleotides are TGTGCCACCCGCGGAGGCACAGATACGCAGTATTTT.